Each of the 12 T cell receptor beta chains below was sequenced from the same sample in a study of T cell responses to AZD1222 COVID-19 vaccine. Measured with immunoSEQ multiplex PCR; TCRdb has only the in-frame clones, and not every one. The data contain around 160,000 clones, more than 75% of them singletons. Sequencing used peripheral blood, obtained on day 0 of AZD1222 vaccination. The source of these receptors is an adult in good health.

The genes are TRBV6-6 and TRBJ2-5, with D unclear. Trimming took off 0 bases at V and 5 bases at J, with 10 bases between the two ends. In germline, CDR1 is MNHNY, CDR2 SVGAGI (reference sequence). The CDR3 contains 14 residues. The CDR3 DNA is TGTGCCAGCAGTTACTCGGGCCTGGCCGAGACCCAGTACTTC. Protein: CASSYSGLAETQYF.

This chain connects TRBV2 to TRBJ2-3, with no clear D. CDR1 and CDR2 from the germline V gene are SNHLY and FYNNEI. V lost 10 bases and J 4 bases, leaving 12 bases between the germline ends. This CDR3 has 12 amino acids. DNA for the CDR3: TGTGCCATCGGACCTGCAGCAGATACGCAGTATTTT. Translating it yields CAIGPAADTQYF.

The chain combines TRBV7-9 with TRBJ1-2; D perhaps matches TRBD1 (5 bases). Trimming pared 1 base from V and 4 bases from J, leaving 13 bases between. Germline loops: CDR1 SEHNR, CDR2 FQNEAQ (reference sequence). CDR3 length equals 15 residues. The CDR3 spells CASSLGAGTFYGYTF. CDR3 sequence (DNA): TGTGCCAGCAGCTTAGGGGCAGGGACTTTCTATGGCTACACCTTC.

This clone was found once. The rearrangement links TRBV14 to TRBJ1-1; tentatively, D is TRBD1 (6 bases). V was trimmed by 4 bases and J by 0 bases, leaving 15 bases between them. The length of the CDR3 is 16 residues. Germline V gene lookup returns CDR1 SGHDN and CDR2 FVKESK. The CDR3 is CASSRLTGTMNTEAFF. CDR3 DNA sequence: TGTGCCAGCAGCCGCTTAACCGGGACAATGAACACTGAAGCTTTCTTT. Full variable domain (missing parts from reference TRBV14 and TRBJ1-1): EAGVTQFPSHSVIEKGQTVTLRCDPISGHDNLYWYRRVMGKEIKFLLHFVKESKQDESGMPNNRFLAERTGGTYSTLKVQPAELEDSGVYFCASSRLTGTMNTEAFFGQGTRLTVV.

This clone is a singleton in its sample. V gene TRBV6-6 combines with J gene TRBJ2-7; 8 positions match TRBD1. This CDR3 is 16 amino acids long. Per the germline V gene, CDR1 is MNHNY and CDR2 is SVGAGI (reference sequence). J lost 2 bases, V lost 5 bases, and 11 bases had no gene match. The CDR3 nucleotides are TGTGCCAGCAGTCTCAGGACAGGGTTCATAACCTACGAGCAGTACTTC. Protein: CASSLRTGFITYEQYF.

This clone appeared a single time. The V call is TRBV12-3 or TRBV12-4, the J call TRBJ2-2; D ambiguous. This CDR3 region has 12 residues. Deletions cut 3 bases from V and 7 bases from J, with 6 bases between. CDR3 residues: CASSFQSGELFF. In nucleotides, the CDR3 is TGTGCCAGCAGTTTTCAGAGCGGGGAGCTGTTTTTT.

V gene TRBV4-2 combines with J gene TRBJ1-6; 8 bases fit TRBD1. The germline V gene has CDR1 LGHNA and CDR2 YNFKEQ. J was trimmed by 9 bases and V by 7 bases; bases with no gene match: 5. The CDR3 is made up of 13 amino acids. CDR3 loop: CASTRDRGSPLHF. The DNA of the CDR3 is TGTGCCAGCACCCGAGACAGGGGTTCACCCCTCCACTTT.

The chain is built from TRBV19 and TRBJ2-3; 11 positions agree with TRBD2. The CDR3 has 19 residues. Germline lookup yields CDR1 LNHDA and CDR2 SQIVND (reference sequence). Germline trimming cut 4 bases from V and 2 bases from J; bases unmatched to any gene: 14. The DNA of the CDR3 is TGTGCCAGTAGTACCAGGGCCCCGACTAGCGGGGAACTCACAGATACGCAGTATTTT. Its translation is CASSTRAPTSGELTDTQYF.

This chain connects TRBV7-3 to TRBJ2-1; D possibly corresponds to TRBD1 (5 bases). The CDR3 is 15 residues long. The V end was cut by 2 bases, the J end by 9 bases, with 17 bases between. In germline, CDR1 is SGHTA, CDR2 FQGTGA. The CDR3: CASSLDGAIMGEQFF. In nucleotides, the CDR3 is TGTGCCAGCAGCTTAGATGGGGCCATCATGGGTGAGCAGTTCTTC. The complete variable domain, with remaining parts taken from reference TRBV7-3 and TRBJ2-1, reads GAGVSQTPSNKVTEKGKYVELRCDPISGHTALYWYRQSLGQGPEFLIYFQGTGAADDSGLPNDRFFAVRPEGSVSTLKIQRTERGDSAVYLCASSLDGAIMGEQFFGPGTRLTVL.

The V and J genes are TRBV7-2 and TRBJ2-7; 9 bases line up with TRBD1. This CDR3 has 14 residues. With 5 bases clipped from V and 6 bases from J, the junction kept 8 bases outside the gene matches. Germline CDR1 reads SGHTA; CDR2 reads FQGNSA. The CDR3 nucleotides are TGTGCCAGCAGCGTCCGGACAGGGGACGGCGAGCAGTACTTC. This codes for CASSVRTGDGEQYF.

This chain uses TRBV24-1 with TRBJ2-6; D ambiguous. CDR3 length: 13 residues. The germline gives CDR1 KGHDR, CDR2 SFDVKD. The ends were cut back, 11 bases at V and 1 base at J, with 8 bases in the middle. This CDR3 is CASALSGANVLTF. The CDR3 region has the DNA TGTGCCAGCGCGCTGTCTGGGGCCAACGTCCTGACTTTC.

The chain couples TRBV3-1 (or the pseudogene TRBV3-2) to TRBJ1-1; 9 nucleotides match TRBD1. Per the germline V gene, CDR1 is LGHDT and CDR2 is YNNKEL (reference sequence). After removal of 1 base from V and 4 bases from J, the junction contained 4 bases not matched to a gene. This CDR3 region has 15 residues. This CDR3 reads CASSQVRDRVTEAFF. CDR3 in DNA: TGTGCCAGCAGCCAAGTTAGGGACAGGGTCACTGAAGCTTTCTTT.